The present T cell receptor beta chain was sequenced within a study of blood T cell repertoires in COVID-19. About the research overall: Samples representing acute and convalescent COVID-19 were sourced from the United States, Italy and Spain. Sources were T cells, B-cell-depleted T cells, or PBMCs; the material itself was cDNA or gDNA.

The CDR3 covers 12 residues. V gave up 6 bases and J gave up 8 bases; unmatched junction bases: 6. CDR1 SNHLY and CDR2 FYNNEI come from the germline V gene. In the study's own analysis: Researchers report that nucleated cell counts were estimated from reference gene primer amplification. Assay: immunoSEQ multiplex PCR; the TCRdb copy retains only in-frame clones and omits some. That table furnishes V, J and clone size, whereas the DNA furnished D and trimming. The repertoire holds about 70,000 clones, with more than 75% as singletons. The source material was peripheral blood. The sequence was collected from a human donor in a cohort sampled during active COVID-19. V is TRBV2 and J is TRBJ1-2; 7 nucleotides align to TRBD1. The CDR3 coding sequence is TGTGCCAGCAGGTTCGACAGGGAAGGCTACACCTTC. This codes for CASRFDREGYTF.